The entry below gives a single TCR beta chain sequence along with its context. Its antigen is not identified. Germline V gives CDR1 SNHLY, CDR2 FYNNEI. The CDR3 is 17 amino acids. J was trimmed by 9 bases and V by 6 bases; bases with no gene match: 15. The investigators amplified TCR beta CDR3 regions from RNA transcripts. TCR CDR3 regions were first amplified by RT-PCR with HTBI primers. TCRdb itself ran the multiplex PCR reads through MiXCR, one entry per CDR3 protein. The profile shows about 500,000 distinct CDR3 sequences, over 45% of them singletons. The entry originates in a study of T cells in Graves' hyperthyroidism and ophthalmopathy. Findings and limits, study-wide: Within blood appeared most thyroid clonotypes that had expanded above 0.001.

The receptor was isolated from an adult woman with Graves' disease, either hyperthyroidism or ophthalmopathy (not recorded which). The V and J genes are TRBV2 and TRBJ2-5; 14 bases align to TRBD2. What was sequenced was peripheral blood or thyroid tissue (not recorded which). The CDR3: CASRYRLGLAGVEAQYF. In DNA form, the CDR3 reads TGTGCCAGCAGGTACCGCTTGGGACTAGCGGGAGTTGAGGCCCAGTACTTC.